Listed below are T cell receptor beta chains from one sample, sequenced in a study of CD8 T cells in Susac syndrome. Each CDR3 protein gets one entry after TCRdb re-called the immunoSEQ multiplex PCR reads with MiXCR. This sample has 200,000 to 250,000 distinct CDR3 sequences, with more than 85% found just once. Sequences were obtained from CD4+ T cells from PBMCs. The receptor set was obtained from a human donor with multiple sclerosis. The CDR3 runs from the conserved cysteine through the conserved F or W. D genes are given only for firm matches. Not every row has a clone size; where given, it reads once, few, many or a size class.

d_gene: NA
abundance: NA
j_gene: TRBJ2-4
v_gene: TRBV20-1
CDR3aa: CSARDWGLAKNIQYF
CDR3nt: TGCAGTGCTAGAGATTGGGGGTTAGCCAAAAACATTCAGTACTTC

d_gene: TRBD2
abundance: NA
j_gene: TRBJ2-7
v_gene: TRBV6-5
CDR3aa: CASRQLAGVSYEQYF
CDR3nt: TGTGCCAGCAGACAGCTAGCGGGGGTCTCCTACGAGCAGTACTTC

d_gene: NA
abundance: NA
j_gene: TRBJ2-3
v_gene: TRBV7-3
CDR3aa: CASSPITGPTDTQYF
CDR3nt: TGTGCCAGCAGCCCCATCACGGGGCCCACAGATACGCAGTATTTT

d_gene: NA
abundance: once
j_gene: TRBJ2-6
v_gene: TRBV7-8
CDR3aa: CASSPHPLRRLGANGANVLTF
CDR3nt: TGTGCCAGCAGCCCGCACCCCCTTCGGCGGCTGGGGGCGAACGGGGCCAACGTCCTGACTTTC

d_gene: NA
abundance: NA
j_gene: TRBJ1-1
v_gene: TRBV18
CDR3aa: CASSPFGHMNTEAFF
CDR3nt: TGTGCCAGCTCACCATTCGGACATATGAACACTGAAGCTTTCTTT

d_gene: NA
abundance: NA
j_gene: TRBJ2-4
v_gene: TRBV3-1
CDR3aa: CASSPVGLAKNIQYF
CDR3nt: TGTGCCAGCAGCCCAGTGGGATTAGCCAAAAACATTCAGTACTTC

d_gene: NA
abundance: NA
j_gene: TRBJ2-4
v_gene: TRBV30
CDR3aa: CAWRRGTKNIQYF
CDR3nt: TGTGCCTGGAGGAGGGGAACCAAAAACATTCAGTACTTC

d_gene: TRBD1
abundance: NA
j_gene: TRBJ1-1
v_gene: TRBV2
CDR3aa: CASSNRDRGTEAFF
CDR3nt: TGTGCCAGCAGTAACCGGGACAGGGGAACTGAAGCTTTCTTT

d_gene: NA
abundance: NA
j_gene: TRBJ1-6
v_gene: TRBV27
CDR3aa: CASSSPRSGTSPLHF
CDR3nt: TGTGCCAGCAGTTCCCCTCGGTCAGGGACATCACCCCTCCACTTT

d_gene: TRBD1
abundance: NA
j_gene: TRBJ1-2
v_gene: TRBV6-1
CDR3aa: CASSQDPGTGGIGYTF
CDR3nt: TGTGCCAGCAGCCAAGATCCCGGGACAGGGGGAATCGGCTACACCTTC

d_gene: NA
abundance: NA
j_gene: TRBJ1-1
v_gene: TRBV3-1
CDR3aa: CATGDTMNTEAFF
CDR3nt: TGTGCCACCGGGGACACCATGAACACTGAAGCTTTCTTT

d_gene: TRBD1
abundance: NA
j_gene: TRBJ2-7
v_gene: TRBV29-1
CDR3aa: CSARITGGINEQYF
CDR3nt: TGCAGCGCTCGAATAACAGGGGGGATTAACGAGCAGTACTTC

d_gene: NA
abundance: NA
j_gene: TRBJ1-3
v_gene: TRBV29-1
CDR3aa: CSVESDGRGRGNTIYF
CDR3nt: TGCAGCGTTGAAAGTGACGGCAGGGGAAGAGGAAACACCATATATTTT